The 27 T cell receptor beta chains below all came from one sample that was sequenced in a study of regulatory T cells in long-lasting Graves disease. Sequencing libraries for TCR beta were prepared with iRepertoire HTBI primers and Arm-PCR of CDR3 regions. TCRdb processed the multiplex PCR reads anew with MiXCR; each CDR3 protein has one entry. Of over 300,000 distinct CDR3 sequences listed, 15% to 18% are singletons. Noted time point: newly diagnosed GD, antithyroid drugs for less than 3 months. Preparation of the TCR library used RNA extracted from PBMCs. This sample comprised peripheral blood mononuclear cells (PBMCs), obtained at new diagnosis, from a patient treated with antithyroid drugs. The origin of the receptors is a female donor with Graves disease.

CDR3 amino acids: CSAPRGAGYTF. The CDR3, as DNA: TGCAGCGCCCCGCGTGGGGCTGGCTACACCTTC. The chain employs TRBV29-1 and TRBJ1-2; D perhaps matches TRBD1 (5 bases). Germline CDR1 and CDR2: SQVTM and ANQGSEA. The CDR3 contains 11 residues. Deletions cut 7 bases from V and 7 bases from J, with 13 bases between.

There are many counts of this clonotype. This rearrangement joins TRBV12-5 to TRBJ2-2; 9 positions match TRBD1. This CDR3 comprises 16 residues. Looked up from germline, CDR1 is LGHNT and CDR2 is FRNRAP. V lost 7 bases and J lost 4; bases outside the gene matches: 10. CDR3 in DNA: TGTGCTAGTGCTCACCCCGGGACAGGGCTCACCGGGGAGCTGTTTTTT. Translating it yields CASAHPGTGLTGELFF.

This clonotype was counted ten times or more. The chain employs TRBV5-1 and TRBJ2-3; TRBD1 matches at 9 bases. Trimming removed 4 bases from V and 2 bases from J; junction bases left unmatched: 5. Germline CDR1 is SGHRS and CDR2 is YFSETQ. This CDR3 comprises 15 residues. The CDR3 nucleotides read TGCGCCAGCAGCCCAGACAGGGGGGTCACAGATACGCAGTATTTT. Protein sequence: CASSPDRGVTDTQYF.

This clonotype came up many times. The chain joins TRBV2 to TRBJ2-1; 8 bases agree with TRBD1. The germline V gene encodes CDR1 SNHLY and CDR2 FYNNEI. This CDR3 contains 17 residues. V lost 8 bases and J lost 5; bases outside the gene matches: 17. The CDR3 loop reads CASLTRSQSGGHNEQFF. DNA of the CDR3: TGTGCCAGCCTGACTCGCTCTCAATCAGGGGGCCACAATGAGCAGTTCTTC.

This clonotype was seen repeatedly, ten times or more. The genes are TRBV3-1 and TRBJ1-2; D is perhaps TRBD1 (5 bases). CDR1 and CDR2 (germline): LGHDT, YNNKEL (reference sequence). V was shortened by 2 bases and J by 6 bases, with 22 bases between the two germline ends. The CDR3 is 17 amino acids. The CDR3: CASSQRGTGGSLDGYTF. DNA of the CDR3: TGTGCCAGCAGCCAAAGGGGTACGGGGGGAAGTTTGGATGGCTACACCTTC. Combining the CDR3 with reference TRBV3-1 and TRBJ1-2 gives the whole variable domain DTAVSQTPKYLVTQMGNDKSIKCEQNLGHDTMYWYKQDSKKFLKIMFSYNNKELIINETVPNRFSPKSPDKAHLNLHINSLELGDSAVYFCASSQRGTGGSLDGYTFGSGTRLTVV.

Concerning this clonotype itself: The germline gene is not matched at one end of the junction; a read error may be the cause. The rearrangement links TRBV11-1 to TRBJ1-2; D is ambiguous. The germline CDR1 and CDR2 sequences are SGHAT and FQDESV (reference sequence). This CDR3 is built from 15 residues. CDR3 protein: CACSLRRGGHNGHTF. The CDR3 DNA follows: TGTGCCTGCAGCTTAAGACGAGGAGGGCATAATGGCCACACCTTC.

The chain combines TRBV20-1 with TRBJ2-1; unclear D gene. V lost 2 bases to trimming and J lost 4 bases, with 15 bases between them. The CDR3 sequence is 15 residues long. Germline CDR1 and CDR2: DFQATT and SNEGSKA (reference sequence). Written as DNA, the CDR3 is TGCAGTGCTAGATTGGCTCTTTCCACGTACAATGAGCAGTTCTTC. This gives the protein CSARLALSTYNEQFF.

This clonotype came up many times. CDR3 nucleotide sequence: TGTGCCAGCAGTTTTTACTCCGCCAGGGGCGATTCACCCCTCCACTTT. It translates to CASSFYSARGDSPLHF. The chain links TRBV12-3 or TRBV12-4 to TRBJ1-6, with TRBD1 as a possible D gene (6 bases). Trimming took off 3 bases at V and 8 bases at J, with 17 bases between the two ends. The CDR3 loop spans 16 amino acids.

V usage is TRBV27 and J usage is TRBJ1-2, with unresolved D. The V end lost 6 bases, the J end lost 6 bases, and 11 bases lay between the germline ends. The CDR3 has 12 amino acids. Germline V CDR1 and CDR2: MNHEY, SMNVEV (reference sequence). CDR3 sequence (DNA): TGTGCCAGCAGCGGAGGCCTGGATGGCTACACCTTC. This translates into CASSGGLDGYTF.

The V call is TRBV27, the J call TRBJ2-2; the D is unclear. Trimming cost V 2 bases and J 6 bases, with 13 bases left between them. Germline values: CDR1 MNHEY, CDR2 SMNVEV (reference sequence). This CDR3 comprises 15 residues. The CDR3 sequence: CASSLVGGGSGELFF. CDR3 coding DNA: TGTGCCAGCAGTTTAGTCGGCGGTGGGTCCGGGGAGCTGTTTTTT.

Note on this clonotype: One base away lies a much larger clone, so this may be a sequencing read error. The CDR3 end shows no conserved phenylalanine or tryptophan, and so a read error is likely. The V call is TRBV12-5, the J call TRBJ2-3; D gene ambiguous. This CDR3 has 13 amino acids. The V and J ends lost 3 bases and 0 bases respectively, with 4 bases between them. The germline gives CDR1 LGHNT, CDR2 FRNRAP. The CDR3 bases are TGTGCTAGTGGTTTTCTAAGCACAGATACGCAGTATTCT. Amino acids: CASGFLSTDTQYS.

This clonotype came up many times. The chain is built from TRBV12-3 or TRBV12-4 and TRBJ2-2; unclear D gene. This CDR3 region has 15 residues. V gave up 4 bases and J gave up 4 bases, with 13 bases separating them. CDR3 loop: CASSSRPTGTGELFF. CDR3 in DNA: TGTGCCAGCAGTTCGAGACCTACGGGCACCGGGGAGCTGTTTTTT.

In this sample, this clonotype turned up many times. The chain recombines TRBV7-8 with TRBJ2-1; D gene ambiguous. The V gene's germline CDR1 is SGHVS and CDR2 FQNEAQ. The V end was cut by 8 bases, the J end by 4 bases, with 12 bases between. The CDR3 length is 13 residues. The CDR3 spells CASVTSTYNEQFF. The CDR3 coding sequence is TGTGCCAGCGTAACTTCTACGTACAATGAGCAGTTCTTC.

The chain is built from TRBV6-4 and TRBJ1-2, with 7 bases identical to TRBD1. The V gene end was trimmed by 2 bases and the J gene end by 8 bases; junction bases not matched to a gene: 8. Germline values: CDR1 MRHNA, CDR2 SNTAGT. The CDR3 has 14 amino acids. The DNA for the CDR3 is TGTGCCAGCAGTGACCGGGACAGCCAAGGGGGCTACACCTTC. Residues: CASSDRDSQGGYTF.

At least ten counts were recorded for this clonotype. The rearrangement links TRBV10-3 to TRBJ1-1; D remains unclear. The CDR3 covers 13 residues. Germline-derived CDR1 and CDR2 are ENHRY and SYGVKD. The V gene lost 7 bases and the J gene lost 0 bases, with 9 bases spanning the gap. In DNA form, the CDR3 reads TGTGCCATCACCGGACTTTTGAACACTGAAGCTTTCTTT. Protein product: CAITGLLNTEAFF.

At least ten counts were recorded for this clonotype. The V and J genes are TRBV20-1 and TRBJ2-7, with D maybe TRBD1 (6 bases). Germline assignment: CDR1 DFQATT and CDR2 SNEGSKA (reference sequence). Trimming shortened V by 3 bases and J by 3 bases, and 9 bases separated the two germline ends. The CDR3 is made up of 12 amino acids. The CDR3 DNA reads TGCAGTGCTAGCACAGGGCTCTACGAGCAGTACTTC. Amino acid sequence: CSASTGLYEQYF.

The sample holds many counts of this clonotype. The V and J genes are TRBV7-2 and TRBJ2-1, with D unclear. The V gene's germline CDR1 is SGHTA and CDR2 FQGNSA. V was trimmed by 2 bases and J by 4 bases, leaving 6 bases between them. The CDR3 runs to 13 residues. As DNA, the CDR3 is TGTGCCAGCAGCTTATACGGATACAATGAGCAGTTCTTC. Protein: CASSLYGYNEQFF.

This clonotype was counted many times. This chain connects TRBV20-1 to TRBJ1-1; no definite D call. Germline CDR1 is DFQATT and CDR2 is SNEGSKA (reference sequence). The CDR3 sequence is 14 residues long. The germline V and J ends were trimmed by 1 base and 1 base, with 10 bases remaining between them. In nucleotides, the CDR3 is TGCAGTGCTAGAGTTAACGGAAGGAACACTGAAGCTTTCTTT. Translation gives CSARVNGRNTEAFF.

The sample holds many counts of this clonotype. The chain is built from TRBV6-5 and TRBJ2-7; unclear D gene. CDR1 MNHEY and CDR2 SVGAGI come from the germline V gene. The length of the CDR3 is 14 residues. Trimming cost V 6 bases and J 2 bases, with 14 bases left between them. The CDR3 is CASRYTYGTYEQYF. Written as DNA, the CDR3 is TGTGCCAGCAGGTACACTTACGGAACCTACGAGCAGTACTTC.

V usage is TRBV24-1 and J usage is TRBJ1-4; 9 bases align to TRBD1. The germline V gene encodes CDR1 KGHDR and CDR2 SFDVKD. Unmatched junction bases numbered 5, after V lost 4 bases and J lost 6 bases. The CDR3 covers 15 residues. CDR3 bases: TGTGCCACCAGTGAACCTGGGACAGGGTATGAAAAACTGTTTTTT. Protein product: CATSEPGTGYEKLFF.

The sample holds many counts of this clonotype. This chain links TRBV27 with TRBJ2-7; D might be TRBD2 (6 bases). The V end lost 3 bases, the J end lost 6 bases, and 18 bases lay between the germline ends. CDR3 length equals 15 residues. The germline V gene encodes CDR1 MNHEY and CDR2 SMNVEV (reference sequence). Written as DNA, the CDR3 is TGTGCCAGCAGTTTCGCCGGGACTGAAGTGTTCGAGCAGTACTTC. The encoded protein is CASSFAGTEVFEQYF.

The chain employs TRBV29-1 and TRBJ2-5; no clear D gene. The CDR3 contains 11 residues. The ends were cut back, 5 bases at V and 5 bases at J, with 9 bases in the middle. Germline V gene sequence: CDR1 SQVTM, CDR2 ANQGSEA. The CDR3 sequence: CSVYLGETQYF. In DNA form, the CDR3 reads TGCAGCGTTTATTTGGGGGAGACCCAGTACTTC. Looking up the rest from reference TRBV29-1 and TRBJ2-5 gives the full variable domain: SAVISQKPSRDICQRGTSLTIQCQVDSQVTMMFWYRQQPGQSLTLIATANQGSEATYESGFVIDKFPISRPNLTFSTLTVSNMSPEDSSIYLCSVYLGETQYFGPGTRLLVL.

This clonotype occurred many times. This chain uses TRBV20-1 with TRBJ1-6, with D possibly matching TRBD1 (6 bases). The CDR3 is 17 amino acids. Germline CDR1 reads DFQATT; CDR2 reads SNEGSKA (reference sequence). V was pared by 3 bases and J by 8 bases, with 23 bases between. The CDR3 DNA reads as TGCAGTGCTAGTTTTGGGGGGGATTCTCCAGGGGATTCACCCCTCCACTTT. Protein product: CSASFGGDSPGDSPLHF.

This clonotype was observed many times. J is TRBJ2-2 and V is TRBV11-1, with D possibly TRBD2 on 5 matching bases. This CDR3 contains 17 residues. The ends were cut back, 5 bases at V and 0 bases at J, with 16 bases in the middle. Germline lookup yields CDR1 SGHAT and CDR2 FQDESV (reference sequence). The CDR3 protein is CASSHLRAGTNTGELFF. In DNA, the CDR3 is TGTGCCAGCAGCCACCTGCGGGCAGGCACGAACACCGGGGAGCTGTTTTTT.

In its sample, this clonotype was seen many times. This chain uses TRBV30 with TRBJ1-5, with a weak D call TRBD1 (5 bases). CDR3 size: 13 residues. Germline CDR1 is GTSNPN and CDR2 is SVGIG (reference sequence). V was cut by 1 base and J by 8 bases, with 12 bases left in between. The CDR3 loop is CAWSGAFREPQHF. The CDR3 DNA is TGTGCCTGGAGTGGGGCGTTCAGGGAGCCCCAGCATTTT.

This clonotype was seen a few times. The chain combines TRBV4-1 with TRBJ2-7; TRBD1 matches at 12 bases. CDR1 and CDR2 from the germline V gene are MGHRA and YSYEKL. The length of the CDR3 is 16 residues. Trimming cost V 5 bases and J 4 bases; bases outside gene matches: 9. The CDR3 DNA sequence: TGCGCCAGCAGCGATAAAGGGACAGGGGGCTCGTACGAGCAGTACTTC. Translated: CASSDKGTGGSYEQYF.

Note on this clonotype: This may be a read error: a much more frequent sequence differs by one nucleotide. This chain links TRBV24-1 with TRBJ2-5; D might be TRBD1 (5 bases). The CDR3 runs 14 residues. CDR1 and CDR2 from the germline V gene are KGHDR and SFDVKD. V lost 6 bases and J lost 4, with 14 bases in between. The CDR3 region has the DNA TGTGCCACCAGTATCAGGGCAGAACGAGAGACCCAGTACTTC. Encoded protein: CATSIRAERETQYF.